The sequence of this TCR beta chain was determined in a study of blood T cells in healthy people across ages. Trimming cost V 2 bases and J 3 bases, with 13 bases left between them. The CDR3 has 15 residues. Germline-derived CDR1 and CDR2 are SGHDT and YYEEEE. A second about 7 to 12 cycle PCR used barcoded and J-beta primers. TCRdb re-called the 5' RACE reads with MiXCR, one entry per CDR3 protein. The sample lists around 800,000 distinct CDR3 sequences, around a quarter occurring once. Collection of 9 to 10 milliliters of peripheral blood was performed for each donor. The sample was also reused in another study, on T cells of mothers and their children. As that study records: The people who donated were a few healthy Caucasian mothers and their six children. Pairs that are related and pairs that are unrelated have TCR recombination output shaped similarly by thymic selection.

The chain carries TRBV5-6 and TRBJ2-3, with D maybe TRBD1 (5 bases). Specimen: blood. This TCR was sampled from a boy aged 5-17 years in good health. The CDR3 is CASSLDQGFTDTQYF. The CDR3 bases are TGTGCCAGCAGCTTAGACCAGGGTTTTACAGATACGCAGTATTTT.